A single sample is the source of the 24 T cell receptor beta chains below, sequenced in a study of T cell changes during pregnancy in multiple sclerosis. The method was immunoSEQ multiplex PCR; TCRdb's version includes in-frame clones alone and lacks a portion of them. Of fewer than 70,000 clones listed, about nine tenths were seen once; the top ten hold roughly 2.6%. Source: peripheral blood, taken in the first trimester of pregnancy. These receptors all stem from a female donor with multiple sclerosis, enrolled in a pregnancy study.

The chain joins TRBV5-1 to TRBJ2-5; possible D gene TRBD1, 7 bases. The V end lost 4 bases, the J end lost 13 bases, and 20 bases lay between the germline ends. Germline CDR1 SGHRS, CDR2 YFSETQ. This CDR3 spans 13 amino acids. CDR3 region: CASSTGYPEGAYF. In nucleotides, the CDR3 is TGCGCCAGCAGCACAGGTTACCCGGAGGGGGCGTACTTC.

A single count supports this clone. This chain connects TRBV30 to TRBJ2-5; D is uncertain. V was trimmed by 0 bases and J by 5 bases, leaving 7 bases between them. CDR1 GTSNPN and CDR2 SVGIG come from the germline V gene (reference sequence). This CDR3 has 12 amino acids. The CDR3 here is CAWSVQTETQYF. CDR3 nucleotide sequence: TGTGCCTGGAGTGTACAGACGGAGACCCAGTACTTC.

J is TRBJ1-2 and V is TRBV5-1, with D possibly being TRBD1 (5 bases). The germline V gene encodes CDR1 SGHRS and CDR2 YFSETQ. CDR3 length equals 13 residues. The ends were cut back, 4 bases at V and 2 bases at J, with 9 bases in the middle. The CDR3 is CASSPTGNYGYTF. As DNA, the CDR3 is TGCGCCAGCAGCCCCACAGGAAACTATGGCTACACCTTC.

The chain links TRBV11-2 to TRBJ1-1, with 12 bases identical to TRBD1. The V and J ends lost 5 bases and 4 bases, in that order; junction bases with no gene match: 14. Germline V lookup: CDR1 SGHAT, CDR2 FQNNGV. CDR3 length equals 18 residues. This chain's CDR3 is CASSHSFWDRGLRTEAFF. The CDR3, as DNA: TGTGCCAGCAGCCACAGCTTTTGGGACAGGGGGCTACGCACTGAAGCTTTCTTT. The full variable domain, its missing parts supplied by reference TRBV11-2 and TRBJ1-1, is EAGVAQSPRYKIIEKRQSVAFWCNPISGHATLYWYQQILGQGPKLLIQFQNNGVVDDSQLPKDRFSAERLKGVDSTLKIQPAKLEDSAVYLCASSHSFWDRGLRTEAFFGQGTRLTVV.

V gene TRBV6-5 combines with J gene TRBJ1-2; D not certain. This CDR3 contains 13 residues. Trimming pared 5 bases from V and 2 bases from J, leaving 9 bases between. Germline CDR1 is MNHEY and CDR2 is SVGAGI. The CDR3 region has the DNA TGTGCCAGCAGTGTGGGCTCGAACTATGGCTACACCTTC. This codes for CASSVGSNYGYTF.

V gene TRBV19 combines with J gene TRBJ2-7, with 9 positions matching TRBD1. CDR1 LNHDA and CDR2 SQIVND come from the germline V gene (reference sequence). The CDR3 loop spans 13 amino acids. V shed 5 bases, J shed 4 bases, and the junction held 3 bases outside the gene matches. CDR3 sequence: CASSEGTGYEQYF. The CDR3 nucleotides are TGTGCCAGTAGTGAAGGGACAGGGTACGAGCAGTACTTC.

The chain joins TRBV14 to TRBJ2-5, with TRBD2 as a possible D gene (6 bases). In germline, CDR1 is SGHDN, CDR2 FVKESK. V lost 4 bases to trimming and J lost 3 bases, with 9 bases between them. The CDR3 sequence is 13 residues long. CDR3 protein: CASSPGGKETQYF. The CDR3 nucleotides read TGTGCCAGCAGCCCCGGGGGAAAAGAGACCCAGTACTTC.

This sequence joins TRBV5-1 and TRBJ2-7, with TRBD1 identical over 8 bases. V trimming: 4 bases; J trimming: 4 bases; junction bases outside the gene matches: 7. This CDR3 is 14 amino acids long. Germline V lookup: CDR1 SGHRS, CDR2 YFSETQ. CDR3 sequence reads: CASSRETGAYEQYF. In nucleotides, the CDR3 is TGCGCCAGCAGCCGCGAGACAGGGGCATACGAGCAGTACTTC.

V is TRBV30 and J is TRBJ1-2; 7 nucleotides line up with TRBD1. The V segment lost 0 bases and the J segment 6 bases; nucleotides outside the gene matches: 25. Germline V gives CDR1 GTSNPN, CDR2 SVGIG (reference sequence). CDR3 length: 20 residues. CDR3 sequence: CAWSVRGDRTGSVGSDGYTF. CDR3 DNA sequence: TGTGCCTGGAGTGTTAGGGGGGATCGGACAGGCAGCGTGGGGTCGGATGGCTACACCTTC.

CDR3 bases: TGCGCCAGCAGCCCGACGGGGAATCAGCCCCAGCATTTT. Protein: CASSPTGNQPQHF. The chain uses TRBV5-1 and TRBJ1-5; no firm D call. CDR1 SGHRS and CDR2 YFSETQ come from the germline V gene. This CDR3 spans 13 amino acids. V lost 4 bases and J lost 4, with 9 bases in between.

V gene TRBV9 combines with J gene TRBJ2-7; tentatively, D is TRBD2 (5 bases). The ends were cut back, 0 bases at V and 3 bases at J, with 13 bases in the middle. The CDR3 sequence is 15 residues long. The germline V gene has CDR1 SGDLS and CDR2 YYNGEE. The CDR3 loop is CASSVEGGPFYEQYF. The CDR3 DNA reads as TGTGCCAGCAGCGTAGAGGGCGGGCCCTTCTACGAGCAGTACTTC.

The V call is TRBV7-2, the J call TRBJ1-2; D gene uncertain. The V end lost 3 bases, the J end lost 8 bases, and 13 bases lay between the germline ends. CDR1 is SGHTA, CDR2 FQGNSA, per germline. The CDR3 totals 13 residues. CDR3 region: CASSFLNSQGYTF. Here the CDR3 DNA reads TGTGCCAGCAGCTTTCTCAACTCACAGGGCTACACCTTC.

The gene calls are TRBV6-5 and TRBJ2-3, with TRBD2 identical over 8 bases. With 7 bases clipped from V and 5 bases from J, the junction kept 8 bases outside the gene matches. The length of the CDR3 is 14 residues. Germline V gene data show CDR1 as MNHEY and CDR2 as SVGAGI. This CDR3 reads CASKRAGVVDTQYF. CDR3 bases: TGTGCCAGCAAAAGAGCGGGGGTCGTAGATACGCAGTATTTT.

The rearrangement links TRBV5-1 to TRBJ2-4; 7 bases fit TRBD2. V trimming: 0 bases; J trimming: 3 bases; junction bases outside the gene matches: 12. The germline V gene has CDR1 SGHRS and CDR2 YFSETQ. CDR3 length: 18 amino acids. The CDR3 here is CASSLALGGLGGKNIQYF. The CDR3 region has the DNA TGCGCCAGCAGCTTGGCCCTCGGGGGGTTGGGAGGCAAAAACATTCAGTACTTC.

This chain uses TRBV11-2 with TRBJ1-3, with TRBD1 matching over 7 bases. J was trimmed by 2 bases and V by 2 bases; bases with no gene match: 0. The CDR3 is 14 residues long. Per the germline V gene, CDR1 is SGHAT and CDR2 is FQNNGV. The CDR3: CASSLTGAGNTIYF. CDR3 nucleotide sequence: TGTGCCAGCAGCTTAACAGGGGCTGGAAACACCATATATTTT.

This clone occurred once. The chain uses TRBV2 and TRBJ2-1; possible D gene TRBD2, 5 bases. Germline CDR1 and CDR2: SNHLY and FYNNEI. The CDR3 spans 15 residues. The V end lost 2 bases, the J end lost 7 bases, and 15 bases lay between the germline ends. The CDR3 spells CASSEWGRTENEQFF. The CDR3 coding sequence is TGTGCCAGCAGTGAATGGGGAAGGACTGAGAATGAGCAGTTCTTC. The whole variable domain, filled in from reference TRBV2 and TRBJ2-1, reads EPEVTQTPSHQVTQMGQEVILRCVPISNHLYFYWYRQILGQKVEFLVSFYNNEISEKSEIFDDQFSVERPDGSNFTLKIRSTKLEDSAMYFCASSEWGRTENEQFFGPGTRLTVL.

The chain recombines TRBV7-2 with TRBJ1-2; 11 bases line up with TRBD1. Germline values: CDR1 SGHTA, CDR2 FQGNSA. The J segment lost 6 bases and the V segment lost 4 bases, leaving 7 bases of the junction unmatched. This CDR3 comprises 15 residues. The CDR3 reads CASSSDRGRANGYTF. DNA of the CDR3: TGTGCCAGCAGCTCGGACAGGGGGCGAGCTAATGGCTACACCTTC.

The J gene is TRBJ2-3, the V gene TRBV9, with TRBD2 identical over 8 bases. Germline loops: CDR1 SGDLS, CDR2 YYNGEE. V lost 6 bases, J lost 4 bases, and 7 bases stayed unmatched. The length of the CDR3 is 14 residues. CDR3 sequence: CASTRGRGADTQYF. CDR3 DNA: TGTGCCAGCACCCGGGGGCGGGGGGCAGATACGCAGTATTTT.

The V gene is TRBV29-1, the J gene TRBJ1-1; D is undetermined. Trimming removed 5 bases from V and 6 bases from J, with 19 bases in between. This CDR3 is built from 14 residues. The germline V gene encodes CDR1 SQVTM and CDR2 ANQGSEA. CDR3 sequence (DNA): TGCAGCGTTTTGGTCAGGAGCGGGAGGGCTGAAGCTTTCTTT. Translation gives CSVLVRSGRAEAFF.

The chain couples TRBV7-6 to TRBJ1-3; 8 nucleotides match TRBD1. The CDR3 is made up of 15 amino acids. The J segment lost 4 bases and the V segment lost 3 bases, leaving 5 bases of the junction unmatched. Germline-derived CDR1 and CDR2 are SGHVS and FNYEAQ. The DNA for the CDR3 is TGTGCCAGCAGCTTTCAACAGGGGGGAGGAAACACCATATATTTT. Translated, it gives CASSFQQGGGNTIYF.

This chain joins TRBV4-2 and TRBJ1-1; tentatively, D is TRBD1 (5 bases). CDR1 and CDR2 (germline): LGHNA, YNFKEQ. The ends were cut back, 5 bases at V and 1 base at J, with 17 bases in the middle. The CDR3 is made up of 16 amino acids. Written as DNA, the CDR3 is TGTGCCAGCAGCTCCCCTCTGCGGGGCGCGAACACTGAAGCTTTCTTT. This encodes CASSSPLRGANTEAFF.

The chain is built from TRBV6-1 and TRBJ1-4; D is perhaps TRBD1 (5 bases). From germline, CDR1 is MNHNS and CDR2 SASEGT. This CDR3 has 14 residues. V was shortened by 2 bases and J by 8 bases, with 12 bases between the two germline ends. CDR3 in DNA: TGTGCCAGCAGTGAATTGACAGTAGGGGAAAAACTGTTTTTT. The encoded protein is CASSELTVGEKLFF.

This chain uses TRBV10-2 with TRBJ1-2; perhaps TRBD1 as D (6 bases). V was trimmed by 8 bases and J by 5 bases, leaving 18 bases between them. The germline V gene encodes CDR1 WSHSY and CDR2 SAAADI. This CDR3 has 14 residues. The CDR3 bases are TGCGCCAGCGTGGGGGCAGGGGCCGCTTATGGCTACACCTTC. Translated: CASVGAGAAYGYTF.

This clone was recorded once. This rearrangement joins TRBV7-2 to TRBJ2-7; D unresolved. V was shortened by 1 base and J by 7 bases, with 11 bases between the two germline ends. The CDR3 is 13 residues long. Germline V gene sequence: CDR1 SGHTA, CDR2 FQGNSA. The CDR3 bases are TGTGCCAGCAGCTTAGAGTTGCTGCGGGAGCAGTACTTC. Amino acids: CASSLELLREQYF.